A single sample gave rise to the 21 T cell receptor beta chains below, sequenced in a study of T cell responses to AZD1222 COVID-19 vaccine. Sequencing was performed with immunoSEQ multiplex PCR; in TCRdb, only in-frame clones are kept and a portion is missing. The sample lists approximately 100,000 clones; 85% to 90% were seen once. Source: peripheral blood, taken on day 0 of AZD1222 vaccination. These receptors came from an adult in good health.

This chain links TRBV19 with TRBJ1-2; no firm D call. Germline V CDR1 and CDR2: LNHDA, SQIVND (reference sequence). V shed 2 bases and J shed 4 bases, with 11 bases lying between them. The CDR3 loop spans 14 amino acids. CDR3 in amino acids: CASSIRRQFYGYTF. DNA for the CDR3: TGTGCCAGTAGTATACGTCGGCAGTTCTATGGCTACACCTTC.

This sequence joins TRBV4-1 and TRBJ2-2; 12 nucleotides line up with TRBD2. Looked up from germline, CDR1 is MGHRA and CDR2 is YSYEKL. CDR3 size: 17 residues. With V trimmed by 4 bases and J by 4 bases, 7 bases remained unmatched. CDR3 residues: CASSPRLAGDGTGELFF. As DNA, the CDR3 is TGCGCCAGCAGCCCTCGACTAGCGGGGGACGGCACCGGGGAGCTGTTTTTT.

This chain connects TRBV19 to TRBJ2-1; TRBD1 might be the D (6 bases). The CDR3 covers 14 residues. The germline CDR1 and CDR2 sequences are LNHDA and SQIVND (reference sequence). Trimming took 0 bases from V and 6 from J, leaving 9 bases between them. In DNA form, the CDR3 reads TGTGCCAGTAGTATAGAGTGGGGGCCCAATGAGCAGTTCTTC. Its protein is CASSIEWGPNEQFF.

V and J are TRBV19 and TRBJ2-3; the D call may be TRBD1 or TRBD2 (6 bases each). The CDR3 sequence is 16 residues long. Germline V gives CDR1 LNHDA, CDR2 SQIVND (reference sequence). V lost 5 bases and J lost 4, with 19 bases in between. In DNA form, the CDR3 reads TGTGCCAGTAGTCTCTCCTTCGGGGGCCGGGCAGATACGCAGTATTTT. Its protein product is CASSLSFGGRADTQYF.

V gene TRBV7-2 combines with J gene TRBJ1-2, with TRBD1 as a possible D gene (5 bases). The germline V gene has CDR1 SGHTA and CDR2 FQGNSA. Trimming pared 2 bases from V and 7 bases from J, leaving 17 bases between. The CDR3 has 15 residues. As DNA, the CDR3 is TGTGCCAGCAGCTTATTCCCAGGGACGGAGGGTGGCTACACCTTC. Translation gives CASSLFPGTEGGYTF.

The gene calls are TRBV10-2 and TRBJ2-7; D gene uncertain. The CDR3 loop spans 13 amino acids. Looked up from germline, CDR1 is WSHSY and CDR2 is SAAADI. V gave up 8 bases and J gave up 0 bases, with 11 bases separating them. The CDR3 sequence is CASRAFSSYEQYF. The CDR3 DNA reads as TGCGCCAGCCGGGCCTTCAGCTCCTACGAGCAGTACTTC.

The rearrangement joins TRBV28 to TRBJ1-5; no definite D call. Looked up from germline, CDR1 is MDHEN and CDR2 is SYDVKM. V lost 11 bases and J lost 0, with 20 bases in between. The CDR3 runs to 16 residues. Here the CDR3 reads CASEKWTEHSNQPQHF. CDR3 nucleotides: TGTGCCTCCGAGAAATGGACTGAACATAGCAATCAGCCCCAGCATTTT.

This clone occurred a few times. The genes are TRBV4-3 and TRBJ2-3, with a weak D call TRBD1 (6 bases). The CDR3 has 14 amino acids. Looked up from germline, CDR1 is LGHNA and CDR2 is YSLEER. Trimming removed 2 bases from V and 6 bases from J, with 12 bases in between. CDR3 loop: CASSQPVRGDTQYF. CDR3 sequence (DNA): TGCGCCAGCAGCCAACCCGTAAGGGGGGATACGCAGTATTTT.

J is TRBJ1-1 and V is TRBV19; a possible D gene is TRBD1 (6 bases). The V end was cut by 7 bases, the J end by 4 bases, with 19 bases between. Germline V gene sequence: CDR1 LNHDA, CDR2 SQIVND (reference sequence). The CDR3 is made up of 15 amino acids. CDR3 nucleotides: TGTGCCAGTACCAAACAGGGTCTGATCGGCACTGAAGCTTTCTTT. It is translated as CASTKQGLIGTEAFF.

This chain joins TRBV10-3 and TRBJ2-2; 7 positions match TRBD1. Germline values: CDR1 ENHRY, CDR2 SYGVKD. After removal of 7 bases from V and 0 bases from J, the junction contained 8 bases not matched to a gene. This CDR3 region has 16 residues. The CDR3 DNA follows: TGTGCCATCACCGGTGGGGACAGCGCGAACACCGGGGAGCTGTTTTTT. Protein: CAITGGDSANTGELFF.

This clone was found a few times. The V call is TRBV2, the J call TRBJ2-3, with TRBD2 as a possible D gene (5 bases). CDR3 length: 15 amino acids. Trimming cost V 3 bases and J 5 bases, with 15 bases left between them. CDR1 and CDR2 from the germline V gene are SNHLY and FYNNEI. In DNA, the CDR3 is TGTGCCAGCAGTGAGTGGGGTCTAGAGGGAGATACGCAGTATTTT. As protein: CASSEWGLEGDTQYF.

The chain carries TRBV7-4 and TRBJ1-5; possible D gene TRBD1, 6 bases. CDR1 SGHVT and CDR2 SQSDAQ come from the germline V gene. With 4 bases removed from V and 0 bases from J, the gap between germline ends came to 31 bases. This CDR3 is built from 22 residues. The CDR3 is CASSSSSSEGGASPYSNQPQHF. In DNA, the CDR3 is TGTGCCAGCAGCTCGAGTAGCTCCGAGGGGGGGGCCTCGCCTTATAGCAATCAGCCCCAGCATTTT.

The J gene is TRBJ2-5, the V gene TRBV29-1; the D gene is possibly TRBD1 (6 bases). This CDR3 comprises 15 residues. Trimming took 3 bases from V and 2 from J, leaving 16 bases between them. The germline V gene encodes CDR1 SQVTM and CDR2 ANQGSEA. The CDR3 DNA follows: TGCAGCGTTGATAGACAGGTATCGTCACAAGAGACCCAGTACTTC. Translating gives CSVDRQVSSQETQYF.

The V gene is TRBV21-1, the J gene TRBJ1-5; the table's D call TRBD1 went unverified against the DNA. TRBV21-1 is labeled a pseudogene. This CDR3 region has 10 residues. The DNA for the CDR3 is TGTGCCAGCATAGACAAGCCCCAGCATTTT. Amino acid sequence: CASIDKPQHF.

The chain uses TRBV11-2 and TRBJ2-3, with D possibly being TRBD1 (6 bases). Germline CDR1 SGHAT, CDR2 FQNNGV. The CDR3 has 15 amino acids. V was shortened by 5 bases and J by 8 bases, with 20 bases between the two germline ends. The CDR3 nucleotides are TGTGCCAGCAGCCGACAGGTCGAAGGGCGGGTTACGCAGTATTTT. Protein sequence: CASSRQVEGRVTQYF. Drawing the rest from reference TRBV11-2 and TRBJ2-3, the complete variable domain is EAGVAQSPRYKIIEKRQSVAFWCNPISGHATLYWYQQILGQGPKLLIQFQNNGVVDDSQLPKDRFSAERLKGVDSTLKIQPAKLEDSAVYLCASSRQVEGRVTQYFGPGTRLTVL.

The chain has TRBV9 and TRBJ2-1, with 8 positions matching TRBD2. This CDR3 comprises 17 residues. Germline loops: CDR1 SGDLS, CDR2 YYNGEE. V shed 1 base and J 3 bases; nucleotides not matched to a gene: 9. The CDR3 sequence is CASSVLSGDGYYNEQFF. The CDR3 DNA reads TGTGCCAGCAGCGTACTTAGCGGGGACGGGTACTACAATGAGCAGTTCTTC. The full variable domain, in which reference TRBV9 and TRBJ2-1 provide the parts outside the CDR3, is DSGVTQTPKHLITATGQRVTLRCSPRSGDLSVYWYQQSLDQGLQFLIQYYNGEERAKGNILERFSAQQFPDLHSELNLSSLELGDSALYFCASSVLSGDGYYNEQFFGPGTRLTVL.

This clone showed up just once. The chain is built from TRBV6-4 and TRBJ2-3; 9 nucleotides agree with TRBD2. This CDR3 contains 15 residues. With V trimmed by 4 bases and J by 0 bases, 2 bases remained unmatched. The germline CDR1 and CDR2 sequences are MRHNA and SNTAGT. The CDR3 DNA follows: TGTGCCAGCAGTGGGAGCGGGGGGAGCACAGATACGCAGTATTTT. It yields the protein CASSGSGGSTDTQYF.

The CDR3 sequence is CASSLQGSYGYTF. The CDR3 DNA is TGTGCCAGCAGTCTGCAGGGGAGCTATGGCTACACCTTC. The V and J genes are TRBV28 and TRBJ1-2; tentatively, D is TRBD1 (6 bases). Germline V CDR1 and CDR2: MDHEN, SYDVKM. CDR3 length: 13 residues. V lost 5 bases and J lost 4, with 11 bases in between.

The chain uses TRBV28 and TRBJ1-2, with TRBD1 as a possible D gene (5 bases). Per the germline V gene, CDR1 is MDHEN and CDR2 is SYDVKM. The V and J ends lost 6 bases and 8 bases respectively, with 13 bases between them. This CDR3 is 12 amino acids long. This CDR3 is CASRDHGGGYTF. CDR3 in DNA: TGTGCCAGCAGGGACCACGGGGGAGGCTACACCTTC.

V gene TRBV6-2 or TRBV6-3 combines with J gene TRBJ2-2; 8 bases fit TRBD1. This CDR3 has 13 residues. Germline lookup yields CDR1 MNHEY and CDR2 SVGEGT. With V trimmed by 4 bases and J by 7 bases, 2 bases remained unmatched. CDR3 loop: CASSLQGVGELFF. The CDR3 bases are TGTGCCAGCAGTTTACAGGGGGTCGGGGAGCTGTTTTTT.

The chain recombines TRBV18 with TRBJ2-7; D unresolved. The CDR3 sequence is 11 residues long. V was clipped by 5 bases and J by 1 base, with 3 bases between them. Per the germline V gene, CDR1 is KGHSH and CDR2 is LQKENI. CDR3 coding DNA: TGTGCCAGCTCATCTTCCTACGAGCAGTACTTC. Its translation: CASSSSYEQYF.